Listed here are 8 T cell receptor beta chains from one sample, sequenced in a study of blood T cell repertoires in COVID-19. Produced via immunoSEQ multiplex PCR; TCRdb's table is partial and in-frame only. Of approximately 210,000 clones in the sample, approximately 90% were seen once. Sequenced: peripheral blood. All receptors come from a woman aged 40 to 55 with acute or convalescent COVID-19.

This clone was recorded many times. The rearrangement links TRBV9 to TRBJ1-5, with TRBD1 matching 7 bases. The V segment lost 3 bases and the J segment 1 base; nucleotides outside the gene matches: 4. The CDR3 loop spans 15 amino acids. Germline CDR1 reads SGDLS; CDR2 reads YYNGEE. This CDR3 is CASSAARGSNQPQHF. DNA of the CDR3: TGTGCCAGCAGCGCCGCCAGGGGGAGCAATCAGCCCCAGCATTTT.

The chain recombines TRBV10-1 with TRBJ2-1; 10 bases fit TRBD2. The trim removed 5 bases at V and 3 bases at J, leaving 4 bases unmatched. The CDR3 covers 15 residues. CDR1 and CDR2 from the germline V gene are WNHNN and SYGVQD (reference sequence). CDR3 nucleotides: TGCGCCAGCAGTAGACTAGCGGGTAGCTACAATGAGCAGTTCTTC. Amino acids: CASSRLAGSYNEQFF.

V usage is TRBV6-5 and J usage is TRBJ2-2; TRBD2 is a possible D gene (6 bases). V lost 6 bases, J lost 5 bases, and 16 bases lay in between. The CDR3 has 15 residues. Per germline, CDR1 MNHEY and CDR2 SVGAGI. In DNA form, the CDR3 reads TGTGCCAGCAGCGCCCCTAGCCGGGAGACCGGGGAGCTGTTTTTT. It codes for CASSAPSRETGELFF.

V and J are TRBV20-1 and TRBJ2-1; 9 bases line up with TRBD2. The V and J ends lost 5 bases and 13 bases, in that order; junction bases with no gene match: 6. The germline V gene encodes CDR1 DFQATT and CDR2 SNEGSKA (reference sequence). CDR3 length: 11 amino acids. The CDR3 region has the DNA TGCAGTGCTCATGCTAGCGGGGTCCAGTTCTTC. This sequence encodes CSAHASGVQFF.

The rearrangement uses TRBV27 and TRBJ1-3; D remains unclear. This CDR3 is 14 amino acids long. Germline V gene data show CDR1 as MNHEY and CDR2 as SMNVEV (reference sequence). Trimming took 2 bases from V and 1 from J, leaving 6 bases between them. The CDR3 region has the DNA TGTGCCAGCAGTTTAAGAGGGTCTGGAAACACCATATATTTT. It translates to CASSLRGSGNTIYF.

In this sample, this clone turned up once. The rearrangement uses TRBV2 and TRBJ1-1, with D possibly matching TRBD1 (6 bases). Trimming took off 4 bases at V and 4 bases at J, with 7 bases between the two ends. This CDR3 comprises 12 residues. Germline lookup yields CDR1 SNHLY and CDR2 FYNNEI. The CDR3 protein is CASSVQGTEAFF. The CDR3 coding sequence is TGTGCCAGCAGTGTACAGGGCACTGAAGCTTTCTTT.

CDR3 protein: CATRRAGDQPQHF. The CDR3 DNA reads as TGTGCCACCCGGCGGGCAGGTGATCAGCCCCAGCATTTT. The genes are TRBV27 and TRBJ1-5; D gene ambiguous. Germline V gene lookup returns CDR1 MNHEY and CDR2 SMNVEV (reference sequence). V shed 10 bases and J shed 5 bases, with 15 bases lying between them. The CDR3 runs to 13 residues.

This chain joins TRBV29-1 and TRBJ2-1; possibly TRBD2 for D (6 bases). The CDR3 covers 14 residues. Trimming pared 6 bases from V and 8 bases from J, leaving 20 bases between. Germline V gene data show CDR1 as SQVTM and CDR2 as ANQGSEA. The DNA for the CDR3 is TGCAGCGTGGGCCTCGGGGCTAGCGATTATGAGCAGTTCTTC. Translated: CSVGLGASDYEQFF.